This T cell receptor beta chain originates from a study of cytomegalovirus exposure and HLA in healthy donors. Study-level results: Across all donors, roughly uniform sequencing depth was an assumption of the presence/absence analyses. With high specificity and sensitivity, the classifier reportedly diagnosed cytomegalovirus status.

To note about this clone: What it recognizes is unknown.

The primer mix had 60 Vbeta and 13 Jbeta primers. Sequencing used immunoSEQ multiplex PCR; TCRdb keeps in-frame clones, though not all of them. The sample shows around 85,000 clones, about 68% of them seen only once. The sequenced sample consisted of PBMCs. The clonotype was recovered from a man aged 25-45 years in good health and CMV-seropositive.

In nucleotides, the CDR3 is TGTGCCAGCACTACAGGGGTACCTAACTATGGCTACACCTTC. It codes for CASTTGVPNYGYTF. The V call is TRBV28, the J call TRBJ1-2; 7 positions agree with TRBD1. CDR1 is MDHEN, CDR2 SYDVKM, per germline. Trimming took 7 bases from V and 0 from J; bases not matched to a gene: 5. The CDR3 is 14 amino acids.